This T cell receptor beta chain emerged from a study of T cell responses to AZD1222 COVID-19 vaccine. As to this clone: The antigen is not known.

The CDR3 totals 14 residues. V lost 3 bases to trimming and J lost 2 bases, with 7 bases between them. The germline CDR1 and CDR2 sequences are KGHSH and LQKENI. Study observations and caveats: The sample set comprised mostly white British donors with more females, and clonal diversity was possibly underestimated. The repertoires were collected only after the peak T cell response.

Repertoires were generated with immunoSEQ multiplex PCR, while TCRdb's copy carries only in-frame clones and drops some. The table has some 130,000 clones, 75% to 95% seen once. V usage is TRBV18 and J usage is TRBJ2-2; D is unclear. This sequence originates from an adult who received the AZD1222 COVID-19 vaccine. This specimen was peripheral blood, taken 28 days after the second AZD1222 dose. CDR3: CASSPSSNTGELFF. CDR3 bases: TGTGCCAGCTCACCTTCCTCTAACACCGGGGAGCTGTTTTTT.